Listed here are 5 T cell receptor beta chains from one sample, sequenced in a study of T cell changes during pregnancy in multiple sclerosis. Assay used: immunoSEQ multiplex PCR; TCRdb lists only in-frame clones, some missing. The sample lists 79,000 or so clones; around 90% were seen once. The sequencing here drew on peripheral blood, taken in the first trimester of pregnancy. The receptors come from a female donor in good health, enrolled as a control in a pregnancy study.

The chain combines TRBV29-1 with TRBJ1-2, with D unresolved. V was clipped by 6 bases and J by 4 bases, with 15 bases between them. Germline values: CDR1 SQVTM, CDR2 ANQGSEA. There are 13 residues in the CDR3. The CDR3 nucleotides read TGCAGCGTGCGGGATCCAGGCTCCTATGGCTACACCTTC. This translates into CSVRDPGSYGYTF.

The V call is TRBV7-9, the J call TRBJ1-1; possible D gene TRBD1, 5 bases. Germline V gives CDR1 SEHNR, CDR2 FQNEAQ (reference sequence). With 2 bases removed from V and 0 bases from J, the gap between germline ends came to 10 bases. This CDR3 contains 15 residues. CDR3 amino acids: CASSLRQGLNTEAFF. The CDR3, as DNA: TGTGCCAGCAGCTTACGGCAGGGCCTGAACACTGAAGCTTTCTTT. Supplemented by reference TRBV7-9 and TRBJ1-1, the full variable domain reads DTGVSQNPRHKITKRGQNVTFRCDPISEHNRLYWYRQTLGQGPEFLTYFQNEAQLEKSRLLSDRFSAERPKGSFSTLEIQRTEQGDSAMYLCASSLRQGLNTEAFFGQGTRLTVV.

The rearrangement joins TRBV18 to TRBJ1-1; D call uncertain. This CDR3 is 14 amino acids long. Germline-derived CDR1 and CDR2 are KGHSH and LQKENI. V was trimmed by 0 bases and J by 0 bases, leaving 5 bases between them. CDR3 region: CASSPPGVNTEAFF. DNA for the CDR3: TGTGCCAGCTCACCACCGGGAGTGAACACTGAAGCTTTCTTT.

The genes are TRBV4-1 and TRBJ2-3, with 8 bases lining up with TRBD2. Germline V gene data show CDR1 as MGHRA and CDR2 as YSYEKL. Losses at the gene ends were 0 bases for V and 4 bases for J; bases not matched to a gene: 12. The CDR3 is 18 amino acids. The CDR3 DNA follows: TGCGCCAGCAGCCAAGAGGCCCTTTCCGGGGGGGCCCCAGATACGCAGTATTTT. Its translation: CASSQEALSGGAPDTQYF.

This chain uses TRBV9 with TRBJ1-4; tentatively, D is TRBD1 (5 bases). Per germline, CDR1 SGDLS and CDR2 YYNGEE. This CDR3 has 16 amino acids. V was pared by 2 bases and J by 7 bases, with 18 bases between. The CDR3 DNA is TGTGCCAGCAGCGTGGGGGGACTCTCTAAAGGTGAAAAACTGTTTTTT. Its protein is CASSVGGLSKGEKLFF.